This TCR beta chain was sequenced during a study of blood T cell repertoires in COVID-19. At the level of the study: Samples taken during acute and convalescent COVID-19 were collected in the United States, Italy and Spain. Sources were T cells, B-cell-depleted T cells, or PBMCs; the material itself was cDNA or gDNA.

Germline CDR1 reads MDHEN; CDR2 reads SYDVKM. The CDR3 extends over 14 amino acids. The V segment lost 5 bases and the J segment 3 bases; nucleotides outside the gene matches: 3. Original analysis: How many nucleated cells were present was estimated from reference gene primer amplification. The repertoire was sequenced with immunoSEQ multiplex PCR; TCRdb's copy has only in-frame clones and lacks some. V, J and clone size are taken as reported in that table, and D and trimming were inferred from the DNA itself. The sample yields 35,000 to 40,000 clones, around nine tenths seen once. The source of this sequence is a man between 60 and 75 years old with active COVID-19. The chain carries TRBV28 and TRBJ2-3; TRBD1 agrees at 9 bases. Sequenced material: peripheral blood. The CDR3 DNA reads TGTGCCAGCAGTATAGGGACAGGGACAGATACGCAGTATTTT. Translation gives CASSIGTGTDTQYF.